The 27 T cell receptor beta chains given below trace back to one sample, sequenced in a study of cytomegalovirus exposure and HLA in healthy donors (dated by TCRdb to about 2017). The protocol used for the library was the immunoSEQ multiplex PCR assay. For the multiplex PCR, a mixture combining 60 forward primers for TCR Vbeta segments and 13 reverse primers for TCR Jbeta segments was used. Sourced from immuneACCESS, this table was stored by TCRdb with only in-frame sequences that have V and J called. A share of the clones is absent; for the studies checked, an unresolved V gene accounts for under half, and the remainder has no known explanation. The sample table lists some 150,000 clones, 60% to 70% of them with a count of one. The ten largest account for 5.5% to 9% of the sample. Sequencing input: PBMCs. The receptors were sampled from a woman in her fifties or sixties in good health and CMV-seropositive.

The chain combines TRBV27 with TRBJ1-1; weak D call: TRBD1 (5 bases). Germline V gives CDR1 MNHEY, CDR2 SMNVEV (reference sequence). The ends were cut back, 5 bases at V and 3 bases at J, with 13 bases in the middle. This CDR3 is built from 14 residues. CDR3: CASSPIGGYTEAFF. CDR3 coding DNA: TGTGCCAGCAGTCCTATCGGGGGGTACACTGAAGCTTTCTTT.

The count of this clone is one. This chain connects TRBV25-1 to TRBJ2-1; 12 bases line up with TRBD2. This CDR3 spans 14 amino acids. J gave up 8 bases and V 5 bases, and 4 bases lay outside the gene matches. Germline assignment: CDR1 MGHDK and CDR2 SYGVNS. The CDR3 spells CASSPRTSGDEQFF. The CDR3, as DNA: TGTGCCAGCAGTCCTCGGACTAGCGGGGATGAGCAGTTCTTC. Full variable domain (missing parts from reference TRBV25-1 and TRBJ2-1): EADIYQTPRYLVIGTGKKITLECSQTMGHDKMYWYQQDPGMELHLIHYSYGVNSTEKGDLSSESTVSRIRTEHFPLTLESARPSHTSQYLCASSPRTSGDEQFFGPGTRLTVL.

This clone has only a few counts. The chain recombines TRBV5-6 with TRBJ2-7, with TRBD2 identical over 8 bases. CDR1 SGHDT and CDR2 YYEEEE come from the germline V gene. Trimming cost V 3 bases and J 3 bases; bases outside gene matches: 11. CDR3 length equals 16 residues. CDR3 DNA: TGTGCCAGCAGCTCTCCCAGCGGGAGTAAAGGCTACGAGCAGTACTTC. It yields the protein CASSSPSGSKGYEQYF. The full variable domain, rest sourced from reference TRBV5-6 and TRBJ2-7, is DAGVTQSPTHLIKTRGQQVTLRCSPKSGHDTVSWYQQALGQGPQFIFQYYEEEERQRGNFPDRFSGHQFPNYSSELNVNALLLGDSALYLCASSSPSGSKGYEQYFGPGTRLTVT.

Of note for this clone: At the DNA level, this CDR3 is encoded by other sequences in the same sample as well. This chain connects TRBV29-1 to TRBJ2-3; perhaps TRBD2 as D (5 bases). Deletions cut 3 bases from V and 2 bases from J, with 9 bases between. CDR1 is SQVTM and CDR2 is ANQGSEA in the germline V gene. CDR3 length equals 13 residues. The CDR3 nucleotides read TGCAGCGTTGATGGAGGATACACAGATACGCAGTATTTT. This sequence encodes CSVDGGYTDTQYF.

The chain joins TRBV5-1 to TRBJ2-6, with D uncertain. The length of the CDR3 is 16 residues. V lost 0 bases, J lost 0 bases, and 7 bases lay in between. Germline CDR1 SGHRS, CDR2 YFSETQ. CDR3 sequence reads: CASSLVLSSGANVLTF. CDR3 DNA sequence: TGCGCCAGCAGCTTGGTTCTGAGCTCTGGGGCCAACGTCCTGACTTTC.

This chain joins TRBV7-3 and TRBJ2-3; no clear D gene. Germline V gene lookup returns CDR1 SGHTA and CDR2 FQGTGA. The V end was cut by 5 bases, the J end by 0 bases, with 9 bases between. CDR3 length: 14 residues. CDR3 sequence (DNA): TGTGCCAGCAGCCCAGGCTCTAGCACAGATACGCAGTATTTT. Amino acids: CASSPGSSTDTQYF.

The chain is built from TRBV11-2 and TRBJ2-1, with 7 bases that match TRBD2. The V and J ends lost 3 bases and 9 bases, in that order; junction bases with no gene match: 5. Germline assignment: CDR1 SGHAT and CDR2 FQNNGV. This CDR3 spans 13 amino acids. CDR3 nucleotides: TGTGCCAGCAGCTTTCCGGGAGGAATTGAGCAGTTCTTC. Protein: CASSFPGGIEQFF.

The V gene is TRBV7-3, the J gene TRBJ2-1; D is ambiguous. Deletions cut 5 bases from V and 8 bases from J, with 19 bases between. The CDR3 contains 15 residues. CDR1 and CDR2 (germline): SGHTA, FQGTGA. The CDR3 bases are TGTGCCAGCAGCCCCGGCGGCTCCCGGGTGGATGAGCAGTTCTTC. This gives the protein CASSPGGSRVDEQFF.

The gene calls are TRBV29-1 and TRBJ2-2; 13 bases match TRBD2. Unmatched junction bases numbered 8, after V lost 5 bases and J lost 2 bases. The CDR3 consists of 17 residues. Germline assignment: CDR1 SQVTM and CDR2 ANQGSEA. The CDR3, as DNA: TGCAGCGTTAGTGAACTAGCGGGAGGGCCCAACACCGGGGAGCTGTTTTTT. Translating it yields CSVSELAGGPNTGELFF.

The chain is built from TRBV4-2 and TRBJ1-2; 8 nucleotides agree with TRBD1. This CDR3 is 15 amino acids long. Germline values: CDR1 LGHNA, CDR2 YNFKEQ. Trimming at V came to 1 base and at J to 3 bases, leaving 4 bases not matched to a gene. In DNA, the CDR3 is TGTGCCAGCAGCCAAGGGACAGGGAATGACTATGGCTACACCTTC. Residues: CASSQGTGNDYGYTF.

V is TRBV5-4 and J is TRBJ2-1, with D hard to call. The CDR3 sequence is 13 residues long. CDR1 is SGHNT, CDR2 YYREEE, per germline (reference sequence). The ends were cut back, 6 bases at V and 7 bases at J, with 14 bases in the middle. CDR3 residues: CASTSRARNEQFF. In nucleotides, the CDR3 is TGTGCCAGCACCTCAAGAGCGAGGAATGAGCAGTTCTTC.

This rearrangement joins TRBV9 to TRBJ2-3; TRBD2 aligns across 9 bases. Germline V gene data show CDR1 as SGDLS and CDR2 as YYNGEE. The junction had 7 bases not matched to a gene; V was cut back by 4 bases and J by 1 base. The CDR3 is made up of 16 amino acids. The CDR3 sequence: CASSPLWTSGTDTQYF. CDR3 coding DNA: TGTGCCAGCAGCCCCCTATGGACTAGCGGCACAGATACGCAGTATTTT.

The chain uses TRBV18 and TRBJ2-3; 8 bases line up with TRBD1. Trimming took 3 bases from V and 2 from J; bases not matched to a gene: 4. The CDR3 is 15 amino acids. Germline CDR1 KGHSH, CDR2 LQKENI. The CDR3, as DNA: TGTGCCAGCTCACCTGGACAGGGATTCACAGATACGCAGTATTTT. It codes for CASSPGQGFTDTQYF.

Only one count was recorded for this clone. The J gene is TRBJ1-2, the V gene TRBV9; D not certain. This CDR3 has 13 amino acids. V lost 6 bases and J 4 bases, leaving 13 bases between the germline ends. Germline assignment: CDR1 SGDLS and CDR2 YYNGEE. Written as DNA, the CDR3 is TGTGCCAGCAAGTCAGAACGGAGCTATGGCTACACCTTC. This encodes CASKSERSYGYTF.

The genes are TRBV7-9 and TRBJ2-2; 10 nucleotides match TRBD2. The germline V gene encodes CDR1 SEHNR and CDR2 FQNEAQ (reference sequence). The CDR3 runs 17 residues. After removal of 7 bases from V and 5 bases from J, the junction contained 13 bases not matched to a gene. The CDR3 loop is CASTEGLAGVRTGELFF. Here the CDR3 DNA reads TGTGCCAGCACCGAGGGGCTAGCGGGAGTAAGGACCGGGGAGCTGTTTTTT.

The chain joins TRBV11-1 to TRBJ1-1, with 8 positions matching TRBD1. V lost 5 bases and J lost 3; bases outside the gene matches: 5. The V gene's germline CDR1 is SGHAT and CDR2 FQDESV (reference sequence). The CDR3 consists of 14 residues. The CDR3 region is CASSARQGYTEAFF. CDR3 sequence (DNA): TGTGCCAGCAGCGCAAGACAGGGGTACACTGAAGCTTTCTTT.

The table lists this clone with a few counts. The rearrangement uses TRBV7-8 and TRBJ1-4; D is ambiguous. This CDR3 has 16 residues. From germline, CDR1 is SGHVS and CDR2 FQNEAQ. Between the trimmed V and J ends, which lost 5 bases and 0 bases, there was a span of 13 bases. The DNA of the CDR3 is TGTGCCAGCAGCGCCTGGTTGGCTGCAACTAATGAAAAACTGTTTTTT. Encoded protein: CASSAWLAATNEKLFF.

This rearrangement joins TRBV5-3 to TRBJ1-5; TRBD1 might be the D (6 bases). TRBV5-3 is an ORF, and what it does is uncertain. V lost 2 bases, J lost 9 bases, and 15 bases lay in between. The CDR3 totals 14 residues. CDR3 bases: TGTGCCAGAAGCTTAGGACAGCCTTTCAGGCCCCAGCATTTT. Its protein product is CARSLGQPFRPQHF.

This clone was counted between two and nine times. The CDR3 reads CASSPARRQPQHF. In nucleotides, the CDR3 is TGTGCCAGCAGCCCAGCAAGGAGGCAGCCCCAGCATTTT. This chain connects TRBV2 to TRBJ1-5; no clear D. Germline V gene data show CDR1 as SNHLY and CDR2 as FYNNEI. This CDR3 comprises 13 residues. V lost 6 bases, J lost 7 bases, and 13 bases lay in between.

The chain is built from TRBV2 and TRBJ1-2; no definite D call. The germline gives CDR1 SNHLY, CDR2 FYNNEI. The V and J ends lost 6 bases and 0 bases respectively, with 8 bases between them. This CDR3 spans 13 amino acids. CDR3 sequence: CASSTGANYGYTF. The CDR3 DNA is TGTGCCAGCAGCACCGGGGCTAACTATGGCTACACCTTC.

CDR3 nucleotide sequence: TGTGCCAGCAGTTTCTTGGACAGGGCATATACGCAGTATTTT. Translated: CASSFLDRAYTQYF. The chain joins TRBV28 to TRBJ2-3; TRBD1 matches at 8 bases. With 3 bases clipped from V and 7 bases from J, the junction kept 6 bases outside the gene matches. Germline assignment: CDR1 MDHEN and CDR2 SYDVKM. The CDR3 has 14 residues.

The chain joins TRBV11-2 to TRBJ2-7, with 15 bases that match TRBD2. CDR3 length: 17 amino acids. V lost 0 bases to trimming and J lost 7 bases; unmatched junction nucleotides: 7. The germline gives CDR1 SGHAT, CDR2 FQNNGV. For the CDR3, the DNA is TGTGCCAGCAGCTTAGAACCGAGGACTAGCGGGAGGGGTGAGCAGTACTTC. Translated: CASSLEPRTSGRGEQYF.

The CDR3 DNA follows: TGTGCCAGCAGTGGTGAGAGCAATTCACCCCTCCACTTT. It yields the protein CASSGESNSPLHF. V usage is TRBV6-4 and J usage is TRBJ1-6, with D hard to call. The ends were cut back, 4 bases at V and 7 bases at J, with 8 bases in the middle. Germline CDR1 and CDR2: MRHNA and SNTAGT. The CDR3 runs to 13 residues.

In this sample, this clone turned up a few times. This rearrangement joins TRBV6-5 to TRBJ1-6; 7 bases agree with TRBD1. The CDR3 spans 13 residues. V lost 9 bases, J lost 7 bases, and 6 bases stayed unmatched. The V gene's germline CDR1 is MNHEY and CDR2 SVGAGI. This chain's CDR3 is CASNRGRNSPLHF. The DNA of the CDR3 is TGTGCCAGTAACAGGGGCAGGAATTCACCCCTCCACTTT.

This clone was observed once. The chain recombines TRBV5-6 with TRBJ2-7; TRBD2 matches at 7 bases. The J segment lost 6 bases and the V segment lost 2 bases, leaving 5 bases of the junction unmatched. The germline V gene encodes CDR1 SGHDT and CDR2 YYEEEE. CDR3 size: 13 residues. The CDR3 here is CASSFGGEGEQYF. DNA of the CDR3: TGTGCCAGCAGCTTTGGGGGGGAGGGCGAGCAGTACTTC.

This sequence joins TRBV5-6 and TRBJ2-7; tentatively, D is TRBD2 (5 bases). CDR3 length: 15 residues. V lost 0 bases and J lost 0, with 10 bases in between. CDR1 and CDR2 (germline): SGHDT, YYEEEE. CDR3: CASSLVGGLSYEQYF. In nucleotides, the CDR3 is TGTGCCAGCAGCTTGGTTGGCGGACTCTCCTACGAGCAGTACTTC.

This clone appeared a few times. The rearrangement uses TRBV9 and TRBJ1-2, with a possible D match to TRBD1 (6 bases). This CDR3 comprises 15 residues. The germline V gene encodes CDR1 SGDLS and CDR2 YYNGEE. Trimming removed 0 bases at V and 4 bases at J, with 13 bases between. This chain's CDR3 is CASSVEWDNIYGYTF. The CDR3 DNA reads TGTGCCAGCAGCGTAGAATGGGACAACATCTATGGCTACACCTTC. Variable domain in full (rest from reference TRBV9 and TRBJ1-2): DSGVTQTPKHLITATGQRVTLRCSPRSGDLSVYWYQQSLDQGLQFLIQYYNGEERAKGNILERFSAQQFPDLHSELNLSSLELGDSALYFCASSVEWDNIYGYTFGSGTRLTVV.